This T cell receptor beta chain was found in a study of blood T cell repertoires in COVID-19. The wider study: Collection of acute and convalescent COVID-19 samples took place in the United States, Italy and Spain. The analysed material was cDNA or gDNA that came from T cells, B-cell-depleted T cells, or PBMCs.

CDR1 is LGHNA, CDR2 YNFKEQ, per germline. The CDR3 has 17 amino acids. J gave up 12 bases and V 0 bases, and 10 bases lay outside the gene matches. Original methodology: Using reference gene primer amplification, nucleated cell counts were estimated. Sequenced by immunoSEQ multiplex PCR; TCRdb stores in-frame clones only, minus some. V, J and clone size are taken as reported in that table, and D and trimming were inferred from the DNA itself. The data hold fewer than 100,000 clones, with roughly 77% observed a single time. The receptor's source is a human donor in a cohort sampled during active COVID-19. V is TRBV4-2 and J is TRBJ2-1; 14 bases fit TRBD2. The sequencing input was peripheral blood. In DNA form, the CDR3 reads TGTGCCAGCAGCCAAGATGAGGGACTAGCGGGAGAGTCGGGGCAGTTCTTC. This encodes CASSQDEGLAGESGQFF.